This T cell receptor (beta chain) appears in the sequencing data of a study of blood T cell repertoires in COVID-19. This table comes from immunoSEQ multiplex PCR, and its TCRdb copy is limited to in-frame clones, with some not included. The table has 120,000 to 150,000 clones, 80% to 90% seen once; the top ten hold approximately 40%. Germline values: CDR1 KGHSH, CDR2 LQKENI. The CDR3 loop spans 16 amino acids. V shed 4 bases and J shed 0 bases, with 13 bases lying between them. The rearrangement uses TRBV18 and TRBJ1-5, with a possible D match to TRBD1 (6 bases). The sequence was collected from a man aged 45-65 years who had recovered from COVID-19. Sample: peripheral blood. The CDR3 protein is CASSLNRASSNQPQHF. Written as DNA, the CDR3 is TGTGCCAGCTCACTGAACAGGGCCTCTAGCAATCAGCCCCAGCATTTT.